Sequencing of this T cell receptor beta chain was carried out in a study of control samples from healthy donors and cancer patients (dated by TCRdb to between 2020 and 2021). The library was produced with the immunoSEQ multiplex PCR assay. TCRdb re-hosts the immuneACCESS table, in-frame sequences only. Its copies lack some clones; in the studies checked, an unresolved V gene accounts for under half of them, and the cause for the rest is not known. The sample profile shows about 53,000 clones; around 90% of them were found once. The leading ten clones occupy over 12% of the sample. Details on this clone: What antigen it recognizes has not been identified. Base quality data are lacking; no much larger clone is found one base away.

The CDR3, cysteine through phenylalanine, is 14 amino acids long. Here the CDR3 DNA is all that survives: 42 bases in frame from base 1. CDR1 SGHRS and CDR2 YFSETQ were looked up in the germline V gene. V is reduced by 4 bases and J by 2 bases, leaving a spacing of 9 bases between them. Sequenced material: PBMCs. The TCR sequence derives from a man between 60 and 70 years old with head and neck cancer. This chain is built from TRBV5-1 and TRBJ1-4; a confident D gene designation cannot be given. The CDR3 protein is CASSPTATNEKLFF. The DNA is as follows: TGCGCCAGCAGCCCTACAGCTACTAATGAAAAACTGTTTTTT.